Listed below are T cell receptor beta chains from one sample, sequenced in a study of blood T cell repertoires in COVID-19. TCRdb's copy holds only in-frame clones and misses some; the assay was immunoSEQ multiplex PCR. The sample has 35,000 to 50,000 clones; approximately 70% are singletons. The sequencing sample was made of peripheral blood. Receptors were obtained from a man aged 80 or over with acute or convalescent COVID-19. The CDR3 runs from the conserved cysteine through the conserved F or W. Each record gives: CDR3 DNA, CDR3 protein, V gene, D gene, J gene, clone size. D genes are given only for firm matches. Only part of the rows carry a size: once, few, many, or a class if the clone is expanded.

DNA: TGTGCCAGCAGCTCCTATTCGACAGGGACCTACGAGCAGTACTTC
CDR3: CASSSYSTGTYEQYF
V: TRBV11-1
D: TRBD1
J: TRBJ2-7
size: .

DNA: TGTGCCAGCAGTACGGGGAGGCTGGTAAAGGACTTC
CDR3: CASSTGRLVKDF
V: TRBV28
D: .
J: TRBJ2-5
size: .

DNA: TGTGCCAGCAGAAAATACAGGGCTACCCTATATGGCTACACCTTC
CDR3: CASRKYRATLYGYTF
V: TRBV5-6
D: .
J: TRBJ1-2
size: .

DNA: TGTGCCAGCAGCTTAGGTAGCGTACGTTCTAGCACAGATACGCAGTATTTT
CDR3: CASSLGSVRSSTDTQYF
V: TRBV7-2
D: .
J: TRBJ2-3
size: .

DNA: TGTGCCAGTAGTATGTGGGCCCCGGGACAGGGAGTGAACTACACCTTC
CDR3: CASSMWAPGQGVNYTF
V: TRBV19
D: TRBD1
J: TRBJ1-2
size: .

DNA: TGTGCCTGGAAAGGCGGGTACGAGCAGTACTTC
CDR3: CAWKGGYEQYF
V: TRBV30
D: .
J: TRBJ2-7
size: .

DNA: TGCGCCAGCAGTGATGTGTCAGGGAATGGCTACACCTTC
CDR3: CASSDVSGNGYTF
V: TRBV10-1
D: .
J: TRBJ1-2
size: once

DNA: TGTGCCACCAGCAGAGTAGGGGAACGAAACACCATATATTTT
CDR3: CATSRVGERNTIYF
V: TRBV15
D: .
J: TRBJ1-3
size: few

DNA: TGTGCCAGCAGTTTATCCGGGACTGGGATTCGGGAGCAGTTCTTC
CDR3: CASSLSGTGIREQFF
V: TRBV28
D: .
J: TRBJ2-1
size: .

DNA: TGTGCCAGCCCAGGGGTAGATACGCAGTATTTT
CDR3: CASPGVDTQYF
V: TRBV21-1
D: .
J: TRBJ2-3
size: .

DNA: TGTGCCAGCAGCACTTTGGGGACAGGGTCCTACGAGCAGTACTTC
CDR3: CASSTLGTGSYEQYF
V: TRBV27
D: TRBD1
J: TRBJ2-7
size: .

DNA: TGTGCCAGCAGCTTAAATCGAGGTACTCAAGAGACCCAGTACTTC
CDR3: CASSLNRGTQETQYF
V: TRBV11-2
D: .
J: TRBJ2-5
size: .

DNA: TGCGCCAGCAGCTCATTAACCGGGACAGGGATGATGGCCTACAATGAGCAGTTCTTC
CDR3: CASSSLTGTGMMAYNEQFF
V: TRBV5-1
D: TRBD1
J: TRBJ2-1
size: once

DNA: TGTGCCACCAGCACCCGTAGGACTAGCGGGAGAGAGACCCAGTACTTC
CDR3: CATSTRRTSGRETQYF
V: TRBV15
D: TRBD2
J: TRBJ2-5
size: .

DNA: TGCGCCAGCAGCTTGAGACAGGGTTCGGAGACCCAGTACTTC
CDR3: CASSLRQGSETQYF
V: TRBV5-1
D: TRBD1
J: TRBJ2-5
size: .

DNA: TGTGCCAGCAGCCCCAGACAGGGTAGGGATGAGCAGTTCTTC
CDR3: CASSPRQGRDEQFF
V: TRBV7-9
D: TRBD1
J: TRBJ2-1
size: .

DNA: TGTGCCAGCTCCCGACAGTCCTACAATGAGCAGTTCTTC
CDR3: CASSRQSYNEQFF
V: TRBV14
D: .
J: TRBJ2-1
size: .

DNA: TGTGCCAGCAGCTTCCGGACTAGCGGGGGATACAATGAGCAGTTCTTC
CDR3: CASSFRTSGGYNEQFF
V: TRBV11-2
D: TRBD2
J: TRBJ2-1
size: .

DNA: TGTGCCAGCAGTTACGGGGCAGGGATCACCGGGGAGCTGTTTTTT
CDR3: CASSYGAGITGELFF
V: TRBV6-6
D: .
J: TRBJ2-2
size: .

DNA: TGTGCCAGCAGCCGGGGGACAGGTAGGAATCAGCCCCAGCATTTT
CDR3: CASSRGTGRNQPQHF
V: TRBV7-9
D: TRBD1
J: TRBJ1-5
size: .

DNA: TGTGCCAGCAGCCAGTTTCTAGCGGGAGGAGGCACAGATACGCAGTATTTT
CDR3: CASSQFLAGGGTDTQYF
V: TRBV4-2
D: TRBD2
J: TRBJ2-3
size: .

DNA: TGTGCCAGTAGCCTGGGACAGGGAAGCATTCAGTACTTC
CDR3: CASSLGQGSIQYF
V: TRBV19
D: TRBD1
J: TRBJ2-4
size: once

DNA: TGCAGTGCTAGTCTGGCCGCTGCTAACTATGGCTACACCTTC
CDR3: CSASLAAANYGYTF
V: TRBV20-1
D: .
J: TRBJ1-2
size: few

DNA: TGTGCCAGCAGTCTCCTCGGAGCGTTTGAAGCTTTCTTT
CDR3: CASSLLGAFEAFF
V: TRBV28
D: .
J: TRBJ1-1
size: many

DNA: TGTGCCAGCAGTGAGGGACTAGCGGGAAGAGAGACCCAGTACTTC
CDR3: CASSEGLAGRETQYF
V: TRBV2
D: TRBD2
J: TRBJ2-5
size: few

DNA: TGTGCCAGCAGCCGGACAGGGGGCAGGTCACCCCTCCACTTT
CDR3: CASSRTGGRSPLHF
V: TRBV3-1/TRBV3-2
D: TRBD1
J: TRBJ1-6
size: .

DNA: TGTGCCAGCAGCGCAGGGGGGTATGGCTACACCTTC
CDR3: CASSAGGYGYTF
V: TRBV9
D: TRBD1
J: TRBJ1-2
size: .

DNA: TGTGCTAGTGGTCACGACACCCATGAGCAGTTCTTC
CDR3: CASGHDTHEQFF
V: TRBV12-5
D: .
J: TRBJ2-1
size: .

DNA: TGCGCCAGCAGCGCCGGGACTAGCGGGAGGGCCTGGACAGATACGCAGTATTTT
CDR3: CASSAGTSGRAWTDTQYF
V: TRBV5-1
D: TRBD2
J: TRBJ2-3
size: .

DNA: TGTGCCAGTAGTAAGAAGGACAGTGCTGGGGCCAACGTCCTGACTTTC
CDR3: CASSKKDSAGANVLTF
V: TRBV19
D: .
J: TRBJ2-6
size: .